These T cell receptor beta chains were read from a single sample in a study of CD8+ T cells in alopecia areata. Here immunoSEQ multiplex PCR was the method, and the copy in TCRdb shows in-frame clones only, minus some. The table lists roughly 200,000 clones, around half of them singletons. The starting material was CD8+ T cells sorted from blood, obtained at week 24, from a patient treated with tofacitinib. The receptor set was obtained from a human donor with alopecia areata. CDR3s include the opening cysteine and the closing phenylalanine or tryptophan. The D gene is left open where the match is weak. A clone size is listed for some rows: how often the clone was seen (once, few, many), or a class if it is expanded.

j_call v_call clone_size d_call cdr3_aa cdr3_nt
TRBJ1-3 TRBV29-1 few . CSVEEETGTGNTIYF TGCAGCGTTGAAGAGGAAACAGGGACTGGAAACACCATATATTTT
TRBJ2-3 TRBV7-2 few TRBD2 CASSLAQWFRASGDRTDTQYF TGTGCCAGCAGCTTAGCGCAGTGGTTTAGGGCTAGCGGGGACCGCACAGATACGCAGTATTTT
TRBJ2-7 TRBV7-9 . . CASSLGEPGSYEQYF TGTGCCAGCAGCTTAGGGGAGCCAGGCTCCTACGAGCAGTACTTC
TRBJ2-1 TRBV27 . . CASSPKGFYNEQFF TGTGCCAGCAGCCCCAAAGGGTTTTACAATGAGCAGTTCTTC
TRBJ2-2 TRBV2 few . CASGRAGELFF TGTGCCAGCGGCCGAGCCGGGGAGCTGTTTTTT
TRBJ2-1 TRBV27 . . CASSVWQGNEQFF TGTGCCAGCAGTGTTTGGCAGGGGAATGAGCAGTTCTTC
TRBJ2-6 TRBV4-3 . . CASSQDGSGANVLTF TGCGCCAGCAGCCAAGACGGGTCTGGGGCCAACGTCCTGACTTTC
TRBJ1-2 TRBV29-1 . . CSVPGEAGGYTF TGCAGCGTCCCCGGGGAGGCGGGTGGCTACACCTTC
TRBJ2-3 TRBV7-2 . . CASSLWGDSSWDTQYF TGTGCCAGCAGCTTGTGGGGGGACTCGTCCTGGGATACGCAGTATTTT
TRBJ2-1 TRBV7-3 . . CASSSEAGNEQFF TGTGCCAGCAGCTCGGAGGCAGGAAATGAGCAGTTCTTC
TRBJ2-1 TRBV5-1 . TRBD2 CASRLVSGAYNEQFF TGCGCCAGCAGATTAGTAAGCGGGGCCTACAATGAGCAGTTCTTC
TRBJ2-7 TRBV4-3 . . CASSQDRSGSYEQYF TGCGCCAGCAGCCAAGATAGAAGTGGCTCCTACGAGCAGTACTTC
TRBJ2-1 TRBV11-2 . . CASSLGGGRHNEQFF TGTGCCAGCAGCTTAGGCGGGGGCCGCCACAATGAGCAGTTCTTC
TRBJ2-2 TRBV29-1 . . CSVPHSGELFF TGCAGCGTTCCCCATTCCGGGGAGCTGTTTTTT
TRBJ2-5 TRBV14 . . CASSQVGVGKGTETQYF TGTGCCAGCAGCCAAGTTGGGGTCGGAAAGGGTACAGAGACCCAGTACTTC
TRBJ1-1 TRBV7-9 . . CASSDGDGENTEAFF TGTGCCAGCAGCGACGGGGACGGGGAGAACACTGAAGCTTTCTTT
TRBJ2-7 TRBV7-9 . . CASSPNDRLYDEQYF TGTGCCAGCAGCCCTAATGACAGGTTGTACGACGAGCAGTACTTC
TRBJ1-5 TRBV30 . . CAWNAPGEQPQHF TGTGCCTGGAACGCGCCAGGGGAGCAGCCCCAGCATTTT
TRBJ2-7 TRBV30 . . CAWSVPVYEQYF TGTGCCTGGAGTGTACCAGTCTACGAGCAGTACTTC
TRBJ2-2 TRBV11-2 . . CASSLNKELFF TGTGCCAGCAGCTTAAACAAGGAGCTGTTTTTT
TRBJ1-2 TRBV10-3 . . CAIGEPSYGYTF TGTGCCATCGGGGAACCGAGCTATGGCTACACCTTC
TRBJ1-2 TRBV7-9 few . CASSSGQEIPYGYTF TGTGCCAGCAGTTCCGGACAAGAGATCCCCTATGGCTACACCTTC
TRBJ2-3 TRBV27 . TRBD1 CASNPTGGFISDTQYF TGTGCCAGCAACCCGACAGGGGGCTTTATCTCAGATACGCAGTATTTT
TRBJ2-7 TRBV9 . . CASSVGGTAYEQYF TGTGCCAGCAGCGTAGGCGGGACAGCCTACGAGCAGTACTTC
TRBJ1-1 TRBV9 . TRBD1 CASSATGTANTEAFF TGTGCCAGCAGCGCAACCGGGACAGCGAACACTGAAGCTTTCTTT
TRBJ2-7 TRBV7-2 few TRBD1 CASSFRGQRSYEQYF TGTGCCAGCAGCTTTAGGGGACAGAGGTCCTACGAGCAGTACTTC
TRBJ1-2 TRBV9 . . CASSGSGGLRDGYTF TGTGCCAGCAGCGGTAGCGGGGGTTTACGGGACGGCTACACCTTC
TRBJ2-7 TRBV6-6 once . CASSPTGLRDEQYF TGTGCCAGCAGTCCCACAGGGTTGCGCGACGAGCAGTACTTC
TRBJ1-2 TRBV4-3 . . CASSQGEGGYTF TGCGCCAGCAGCCAAGGAGAGGGAGGCTACACCTTC
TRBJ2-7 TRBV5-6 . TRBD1 CASSWDRGPYEQYF TGTGCCAGCAGCTGGGACAGGGGGCCCTACGAGCAGTACTTC
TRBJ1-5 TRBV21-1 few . CAISEGHFIGNQPQHF TGTGCCATCTCTGAGGGTCACTTTATTGGCAATCAGCCCCAGCATTTT
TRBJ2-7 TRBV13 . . CASSFRATMAYEQYF TGTGCCAGCAGCTTTAGAGCGACAATGGCCTACGAGCAGTACTTC
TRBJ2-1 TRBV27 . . CASSLSMGDFPYNEQFF TGTGCCAGCAGTTTATCGATGGGGGACTTCCCCTACAATGAGCAGTTCTTC
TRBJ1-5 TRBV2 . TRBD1 CASRDPDRARQPQHF TGTGCCAGCAGGGACCCCGACAGGGCTCGGCAGCCCCAGCATTTT
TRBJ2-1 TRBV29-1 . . CSSAGRSTYNEQFF TGCAGCTCAGCGGGCCGTTCGACCTACAATGAGCAGTTCTTC
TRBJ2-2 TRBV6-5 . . CASRYTVGTGELFF TGTGCCAGCAGATACACAGTTGGTACCGGGGAGCTGTTTTTT